This T cell receptor beta chain emerged from a study of CD8+CD57+ T cells in acquired aplastic anemia. Overall study findings and caveats: Between patients and controls, about 30 CD8+ CDR3 sequences were found in common.

The template for TCR beta VDJ and CDR3 sequence profiling was genomic DNA. One entry per CDR3 protein, called by TCRdb with MiXCR from the reads. The sample shows about 210,000 distinct CDR3 sequences, over 55% of them seen only once. This clonotype was seen many times. Its antigen remains unidentified. This sequence originates from a human donor in good health. The specimen sequenced was sorted CD4+, CD8+, or CD8+CD57+ T cells (not recorded which) from PBMCs.

Here the CDR3 reads CASSLKDRWDTEAFF. The CDR3 DNA reads TGTGCCAGCAGCCTTAAGGACAGGTGGGACACTGAAGCTTTCTTT. V usage is TRBV5-8 and J usage is TRBJ1-1; 7 bases fit TRBD1. CDR1 and CDR2 (germline): SGHTS, YDEGEE. V was clipped by 4 bases and J by 3 bases; unmatched bases: 9. This CDR3 region has 15 residues.